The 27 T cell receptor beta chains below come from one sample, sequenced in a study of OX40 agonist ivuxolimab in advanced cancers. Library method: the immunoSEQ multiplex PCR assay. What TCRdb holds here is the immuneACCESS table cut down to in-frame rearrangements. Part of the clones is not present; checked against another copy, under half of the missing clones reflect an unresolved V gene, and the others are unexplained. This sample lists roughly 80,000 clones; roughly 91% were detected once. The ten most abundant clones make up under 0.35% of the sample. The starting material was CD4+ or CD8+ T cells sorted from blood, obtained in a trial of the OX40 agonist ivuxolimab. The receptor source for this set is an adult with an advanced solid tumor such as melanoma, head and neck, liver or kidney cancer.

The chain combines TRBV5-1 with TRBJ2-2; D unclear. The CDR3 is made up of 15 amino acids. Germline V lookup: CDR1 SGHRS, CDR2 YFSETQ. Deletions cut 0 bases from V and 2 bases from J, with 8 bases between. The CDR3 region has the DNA TGCGCCAGCAGCTTGGTTTTGAGCAACACCGGGGAGCTGTTTTTT. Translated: CASSLVLSNTGELFF.

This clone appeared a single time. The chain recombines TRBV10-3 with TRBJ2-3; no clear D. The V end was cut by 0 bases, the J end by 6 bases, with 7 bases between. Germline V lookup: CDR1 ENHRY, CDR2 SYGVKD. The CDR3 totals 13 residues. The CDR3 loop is CAISESGSDTQYF. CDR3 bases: TGTGCCATCAGTGAGTCGGGGTCCGATACGCAGTATTTT.

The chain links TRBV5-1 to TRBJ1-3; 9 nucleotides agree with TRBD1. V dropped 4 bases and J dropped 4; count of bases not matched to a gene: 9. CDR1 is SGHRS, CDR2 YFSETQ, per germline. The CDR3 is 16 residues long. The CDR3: CASSVTGGARGNTIYF. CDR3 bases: TGCGCCAGCAGCGTTACAGGGGGCGCGAGAGGAAACACCATATATTTT.

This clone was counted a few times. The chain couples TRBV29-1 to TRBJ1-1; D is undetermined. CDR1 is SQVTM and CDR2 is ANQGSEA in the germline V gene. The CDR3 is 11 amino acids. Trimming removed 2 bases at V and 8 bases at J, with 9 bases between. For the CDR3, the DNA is TGCAGCGTTGAATTTTCGCTCGAAGCTTTCTTT. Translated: CSVEFSLEAFF.

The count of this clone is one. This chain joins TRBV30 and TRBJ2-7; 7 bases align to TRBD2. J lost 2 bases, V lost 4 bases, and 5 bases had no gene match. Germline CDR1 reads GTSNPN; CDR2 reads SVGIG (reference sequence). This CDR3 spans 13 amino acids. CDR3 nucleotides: TGTGCCTGGACCCCTAGCGGTACCTACGAGCAGTACTTC. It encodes CAWTPSGTYEQYF. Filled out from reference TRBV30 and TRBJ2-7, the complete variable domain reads SQTIHQWPATLVQPVGSPLSLECTVEGTSNPNLYWYRQAAGRGLQLLFYSVGIGQISSEVPQNLSASRPQDRQFILSSKKLLLSDSGFYLCAWTPSGTYEQYFGPGTRLTVT.

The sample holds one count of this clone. The CDR3 nucleotides are TGTGCCAGCAAGGGGCAAGCCCAGCATTTT. Amino acids: CASKGQAQHF. The chain combines TRBV28 with TRBJ1-5, with D maybe TRBD1 (5 bases). CDR3 length: 10 amino acids. Trimming left V 7 bases short and J 11 bases short, with 9 bases between. The germline V gene encodes CDR1 MDHEN and CDR2 SYDVKM.

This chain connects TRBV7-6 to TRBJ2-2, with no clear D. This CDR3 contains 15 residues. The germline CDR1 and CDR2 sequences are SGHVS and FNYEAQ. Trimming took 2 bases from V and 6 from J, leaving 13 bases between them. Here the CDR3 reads CASSLQALKSGELFF. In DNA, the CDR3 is TGTGCCAGCAGCTTACAGGCGCTTAAATCCGGGGAGCTGTTTTTT.

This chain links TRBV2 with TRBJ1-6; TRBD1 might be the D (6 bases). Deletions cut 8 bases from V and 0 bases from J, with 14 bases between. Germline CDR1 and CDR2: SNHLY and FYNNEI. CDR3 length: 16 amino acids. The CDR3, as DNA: TGTGCCAGCGGAATCAGGGGTGGCTCCTATAATTCACCCCTCCACTTT. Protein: CASGIRGGSYNSPLHF.

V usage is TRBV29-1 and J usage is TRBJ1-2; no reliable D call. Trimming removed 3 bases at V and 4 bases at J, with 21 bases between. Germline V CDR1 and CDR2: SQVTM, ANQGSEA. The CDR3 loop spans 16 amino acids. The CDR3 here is CSVDRKNEAAAYGYTF. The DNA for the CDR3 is TGCAGCGTTGACAGGAAAAACGAGGCGGCTGCCTATGGCTACACCTTC. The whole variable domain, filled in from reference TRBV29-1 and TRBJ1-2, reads SAVISQKPSRDICQRGTSLTIQCQVDSQVTMMFWYRQQPGQSLTLIATANQGSEATYESGFVIDKFPISRPNLTFSTLTVSNMSPEDSSIYLCSVDRKNEAAAYGYTFGSGTRLTVV.

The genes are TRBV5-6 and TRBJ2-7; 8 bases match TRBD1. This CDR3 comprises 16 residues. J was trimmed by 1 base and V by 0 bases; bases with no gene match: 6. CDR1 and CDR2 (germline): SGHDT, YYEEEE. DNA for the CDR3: TGTGCCAGCAGCTTGGAAGGGACAGGCCGATCCTACGAGCAGTACTTC. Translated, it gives CASSLEGTGRSYEQYF. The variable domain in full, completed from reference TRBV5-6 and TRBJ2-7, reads DAGVTQSPTHLIKTRGQQVTLRCSPKSGHDTVSWYQQALGQGPQFIFQYYEEEERQRGNFPDRFSGHQFPNYSSELNVNALLLGDSALYLCASSLEGTGRSYEQYFGPGTRLTVT.

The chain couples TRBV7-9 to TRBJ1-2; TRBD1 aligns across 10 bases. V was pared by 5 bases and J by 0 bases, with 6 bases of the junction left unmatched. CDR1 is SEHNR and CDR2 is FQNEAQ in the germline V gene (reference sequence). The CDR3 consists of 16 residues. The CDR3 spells CASSTDRGRPNYGYTF. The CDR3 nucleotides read TGTGCCAGCAGCACCGACAGGGGGCGGCCTAACTATGGCTACACCTTC.

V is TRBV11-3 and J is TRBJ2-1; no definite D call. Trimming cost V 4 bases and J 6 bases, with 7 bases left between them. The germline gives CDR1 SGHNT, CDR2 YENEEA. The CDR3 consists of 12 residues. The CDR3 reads CASSSSPNEQFF. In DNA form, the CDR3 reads TGTGCCAGCAGCTCATCCCCCAATGAGCAGTTCTTC.

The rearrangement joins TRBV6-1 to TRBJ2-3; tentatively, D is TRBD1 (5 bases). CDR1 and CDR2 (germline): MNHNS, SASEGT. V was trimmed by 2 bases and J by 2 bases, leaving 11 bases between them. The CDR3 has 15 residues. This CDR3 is CASSERGQITDTQYF. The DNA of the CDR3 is TGTGCCAGCAGTGAAAGGGGTCAGATCACAGATACGCAGTATTTT.

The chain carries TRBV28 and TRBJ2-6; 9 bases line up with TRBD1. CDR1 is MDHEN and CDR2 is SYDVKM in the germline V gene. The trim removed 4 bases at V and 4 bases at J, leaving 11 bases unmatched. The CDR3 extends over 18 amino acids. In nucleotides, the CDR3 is TGTGCCAGCAGTTCGTTGGGACAGGGAAGGTTGGGGGCCAACGTCCTGACTTTC. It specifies CASSSLGQGRLGANVLTF.

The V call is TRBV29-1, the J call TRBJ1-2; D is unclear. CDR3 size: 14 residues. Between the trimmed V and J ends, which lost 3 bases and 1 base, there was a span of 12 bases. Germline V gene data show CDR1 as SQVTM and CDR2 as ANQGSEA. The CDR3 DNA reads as TGCAGCGTTGATACGATTCTGGGTAACTATGGCTACACCTTC. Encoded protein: CSVDTILGNYGYTF.

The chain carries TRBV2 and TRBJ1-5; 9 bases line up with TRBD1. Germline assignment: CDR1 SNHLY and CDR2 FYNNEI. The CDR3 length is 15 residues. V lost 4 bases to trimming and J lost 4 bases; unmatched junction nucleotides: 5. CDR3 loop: CASSGGTGRNQPQHF. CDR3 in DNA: TGTGCCAGCAGTGGCGGGACAGGGAGAAATCAGCCCCAGCATTTT.

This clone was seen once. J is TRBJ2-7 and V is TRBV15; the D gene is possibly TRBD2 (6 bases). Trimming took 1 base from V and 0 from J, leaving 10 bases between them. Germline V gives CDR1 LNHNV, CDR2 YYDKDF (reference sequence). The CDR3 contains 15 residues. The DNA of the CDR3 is TGTGCCACCAGCAGAGGACGGGGGTACTCCTACGAGCAGTACGTC. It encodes CATSRGRGYSYEQYV.

As DNA, the CDR3 is TGTGCCAGCAGCAAGGAGGCAGCCACATATGGCTACACCTTC. Its translation is CASSKEAATYGYTF. V is TRBV6-1 and J is TRBJ1-2; unclear D gene. In germline, CDR1 is MNHNS, CDR2 SASEGT. V lost 6 bases and J 5 bases, leaving 16 bases between the germline ends. The CDR3 has 14 residues.

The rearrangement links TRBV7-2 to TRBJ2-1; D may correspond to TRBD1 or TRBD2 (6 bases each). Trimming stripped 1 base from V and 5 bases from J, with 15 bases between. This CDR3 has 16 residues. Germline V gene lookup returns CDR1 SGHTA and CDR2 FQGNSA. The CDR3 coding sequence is TGTGCCAGCAGCTTAGACCCCGGGGGCTCACACAATGAGCAGTTCTTC. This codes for CASSLDPGGSHNEQFF.

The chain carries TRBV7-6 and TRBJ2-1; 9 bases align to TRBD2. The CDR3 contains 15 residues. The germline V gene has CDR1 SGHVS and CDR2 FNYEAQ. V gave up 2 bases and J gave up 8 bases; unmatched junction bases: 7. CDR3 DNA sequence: TGTGCCAGCAGCTTACTAGCGGGATGGGGCGATGAGCAGTTCTTC. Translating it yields CASSLLAGWGDEQFF.

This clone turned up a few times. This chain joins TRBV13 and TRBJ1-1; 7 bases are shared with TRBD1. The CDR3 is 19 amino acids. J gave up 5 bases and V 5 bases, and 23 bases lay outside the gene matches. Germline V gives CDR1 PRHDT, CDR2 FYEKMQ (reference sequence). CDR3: CASSQWTGASKIKLTEAFF. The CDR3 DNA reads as TGTGCCAGCAGCCAATGGACAGGAGCTTCCAAAATCAAACTGACTGAAGCTTTCTTT.

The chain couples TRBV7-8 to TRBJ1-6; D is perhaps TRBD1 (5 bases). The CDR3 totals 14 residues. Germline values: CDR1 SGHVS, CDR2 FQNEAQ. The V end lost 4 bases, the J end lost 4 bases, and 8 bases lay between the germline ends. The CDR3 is CASSSDIYNSPLHF. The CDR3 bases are TGTGCCAGCAGCTCGGACATATATAATTCACCCCTCCACTTT. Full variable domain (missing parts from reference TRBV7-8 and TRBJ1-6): GAGVSQSPRYKVAKRGQDVALRCDPISGHVSLFWYQQALGQGPEFLTYFQNEAQLDKSGLPSDRFFAERPEGSVSTLKIQRTQQEDSAVYLCASSSDIYNSPLHFGNGTRLTVT.

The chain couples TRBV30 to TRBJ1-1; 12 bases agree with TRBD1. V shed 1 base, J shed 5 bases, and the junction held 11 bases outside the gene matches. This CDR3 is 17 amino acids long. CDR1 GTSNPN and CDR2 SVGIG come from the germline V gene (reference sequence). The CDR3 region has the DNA TGTGCCTGGAGTGAAACGGGACAGGGGGCTTTTCGAACTGAAGCTTTCTTT. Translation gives CAWSETGQGAFRTEAFF.

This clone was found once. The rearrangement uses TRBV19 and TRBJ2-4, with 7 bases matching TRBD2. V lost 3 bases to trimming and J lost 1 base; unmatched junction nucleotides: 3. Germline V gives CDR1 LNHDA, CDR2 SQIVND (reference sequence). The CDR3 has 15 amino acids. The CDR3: CASSIGTIAKNIQYF. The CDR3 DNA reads TGTGCCAGTAGTATTGGGACTATTGCCAAAAACATTCAGTACTTC.

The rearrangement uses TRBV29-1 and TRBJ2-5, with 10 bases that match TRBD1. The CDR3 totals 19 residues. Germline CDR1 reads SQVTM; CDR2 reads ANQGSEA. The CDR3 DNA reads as TGCAGTAAGCCGTGGGGGGACAGGGGCCTCATCCGTCCAAAAGAGACCCAGTACTTC. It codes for CSKPWGDRGLIRPKETQYF.

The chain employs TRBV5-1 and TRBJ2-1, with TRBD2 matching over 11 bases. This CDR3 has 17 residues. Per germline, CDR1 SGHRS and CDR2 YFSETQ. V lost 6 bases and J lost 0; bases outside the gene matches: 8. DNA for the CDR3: TGCGCCAGCAAATTAGCGGGAGGGCCGGCCTCCTACAATGAGCAGTTCTTC. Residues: CASKLAGGPASYNEQFF.

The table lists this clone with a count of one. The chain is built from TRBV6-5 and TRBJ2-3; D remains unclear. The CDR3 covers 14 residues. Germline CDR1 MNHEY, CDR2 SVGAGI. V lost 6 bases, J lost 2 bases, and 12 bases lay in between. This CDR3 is CASRTHGLTDTQYF. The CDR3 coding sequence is TGTGCCAGCAGGACGCACGGTCTCACAGATACGCAGTATTTT.